This T cell receptor beta chain comes out of a study of T cell changes during pregnancy in multiple sclerosis. TCRdb's table, derived via immunoSEQ multiplex PCR, lists solely in-frame clones and lacks some. The table has tens of thousands of clones, about 92% seen once. Germline V CDR1 and CDR2: MNHEY, SVGAGI. The V gene lost 9 bases and the J gene lost 0 bases, with 15 bases spanning the gap. The CDR3 is 15 residues long. The origin of this receptor is a female donor in good health, enrolled as a control in a pregnancy study. Source: peripheral blood, taken in the third trimester of pregnancy. J is TRBJ1-3 and V is TRBV6-5; possibly TRBD1 for D (5 bases). CDR3 residues: CASTADSYSGNTIYF. DNA for the CDR3: TGTGCCAGTACCGCTGACAGCTACTCTGGAAACACCATATATTTT.